The 27 T cell receptor beta chains reported below all come from one sample, sequenced in a study of post-analysis software for immune sequencing data. The antigens of these receptors remain unknown. cDNA libraries of TCR beta carried unique molecular identifiers. TCRdb re-derived calls from the PCR reads in MiXCR, one entry per CDR3 protein. The data show hundreds of thousands of distinct CDR3 sequences, approximately 53% seen once. Whole-study results and caveats: Controls had lower frequencies than patients of a few TRBV segments, which included TRBV5-6, TRBV5-1 and TRBV20-1.

The sequenced sample consisted of blood. The receptors stem from a girl aged 5-17 years with multiple sclerosis.

V is TRBV27 and J is TRBJ2-1, with D perhaps TRBD2 (6 bases). The CDR3 consists of 11 residues. V lost 6 bases, J lost 15 bases, and 15 bases lay in between. In germline, CDR1 is MNHEY, CDR2 SMNVEV (reference sequence). The CDR3 bases are TGTGCCAGCAGCGGAGGGGAGTCGGCGTTCTTC. This gives the protein CASSGGESAFF.

This clonotype was counted only a few times. The chain couples TRBV7-9 to TRBJ2-5, with D tentatively TRBD1 (5 bases). Trimming pared 2 bases from V and 4 bases from J, leaving 17 bases between. The germline V gene encodes CDR1 SEHNR and CDR2 FQNEAQ (reference sequence). This CDR3 spans 16 amino acids. CDR3 in amino acids: CASSLTRFRGTETQYF. The CDR3 nucleotides are TGTGCCAGCAGCTTAACACGTTTTAGGGGTACAGAGACCCAGTACTTC.

This clonotype was recorded a few times. The chain links TRBV2 to TRBJ1-5; D is undetermined. This CDR3 contains 15 residues. Germline CDR1 and CDR2: SNHLY and FYNNEI. V lost 4 bases, J lost 4 bases, and 14 bases lay in between. The CDR3 protein is CASSAGVSGNQPQHF. As DNA, the CDR3 is TGTGCCAGCAGTGCGGGTGTGTCAGGTAATCAGCCCCAGCATTTT.

The V gene is TRBV9, the J gene TRBJ2-1; the match to TRBD2 covers 11 bases. This CDR3 is 16 amino acids long. After removal of 4 bases from V and 5 bases from J, the junction contained 8 bases not matched to a gene. The V gene's germline CDR1 is SGDLS and CDR2 YYNGEE. DNA for the CDR3: TGTGCCAGCAGCCTAACCGGGACTAGCGGTAACAATGAGCAGTTCTTC. Translation gives CASSLTGTSGNNEQFF.

V and J are TRBV7-7 and TRBJ2-2; possible D gene TRBD1, 5 bases. V was trimmed by 2 bases and J by 6 bases, leaving 7 bases between them. The germline V gene encodes CDR1 SSHAT and CDR2 FNYEAQ (reference sequence). CDR3 length equals 13 residues. CDR3 nucleotides: TGTGCCAGCAGCTTAAGGGGCTCCGGGGAGCTGTTTTTT. As protein: CASSLRGSGELFF.

This clonotype showed up just a few times. The chain combines TRBV20-1 with TRBJ2-7; D is uncertain. The end of the DNA aligns better with TRBJ2-5, so the J call may be wrong. Germline CDR1 and CDR2: DFQATT and SNEGSKA (reference sequence). The CDR3 length is 13 residues. CDR3 sequence (DNA): TGCAGTGCTAGAGTAAGGACGCGAGAGACCCAGTACTTC. It is translated as CSARVRTRETQYF.

V is TRBV10-3 and J is TRBJ2-7; D might be TRBD1 or TRBD2, each matching 6 bases. Trimming took 0 bases from V and 4 from J, leaving 16 bases between them. CDR1 ENHRY and CDR2 SYGVKD come from the germline V gene. This CDR3 is built from 16 residues. DNA of the CDR3: TGTGCCATCAGTGAGTCGGGCAGGGGAGGACGTTACGAGCAGTACTTC. It specifies CAISESGRGGRYEQYF.

The J gene is TRBJ2-3, the V gene TRBV7-7; D not resolved. V was cut by 5 bases and J by 1 base, with 10 bases left in between. The germline gives CDR1 SSHAT, CDR2 FNYEAQ (reference sequence). There are 14 residues in the CDR3. CDR3 sequence: CASSRRRRTDTQYF. The CDR3 nucleotides are TGTGCCAGCAGCCGACGGCGCCGCACAGATACGCAGTATTTT.

The rearrangement uses TRBV6-5 and TRBJ2-7, with a possible D match to TRBD2 (6 bases). V was pared by 10 bases and J by 5 bases, with 21 bases between. Germline V gene data show CDR1 as MNHEY and CDR2 as SVGAGI. This CDR3 is built from 14 residues. CDR3 loop: CATAYTSSPHEQYF. The CDR3 region has the DNA TGTGCCACCGCCTATACTAGCTCACCCCACGAGCAGTACTTC.

The CDR3 is CSVEDTGRTNEKLFF. The CDR3 DNA reads as TGCAGCGTTGAAGACACAGGCCGAACTAATGAAAAACTGTTTTTT. The chain combines TRBV29-1 with TRBJ1-4; D might be TRBD1 (5 bases). The CDR3 is 15 amino acids. V lost 0 bases and J lost 1, with 9 bases in between. Germline CDR1 reads SQVTM; CDR2 reads ANQGSEA.

This chain links TRBV29-1 with TRBJ2-1, with 9 bases matching TRBD1. The V segment lost 4 bases and the J segment 7 bases; nucleotides outside the gene matches: 14. The CDR3 consists of 16 residues. Germline V lookup: CDR1 SQVTM, CDR2 ANQGSEA. CDR3 sequence (DNA): TGCAGCGTTGCCTACAGGGGGCGCCGAGGGTTTAATGAGCAGTTCTTC. It codes for CSVAYRGRRGFNEQFF.

This clonotype was seen only a few times. Possible read error: a much larger clone is one base away. The V call is TRBV12-3 or TRBV12-4, the J call TRBJ2-5; D is ambiguous. Near its end, the DNA agrees better with TRBJ2-7, so the J call may be wrong. This CDR3 spans 10 amino acids. CDR3 region: CASSFDEQYF. The CDR3 DNA sequence: TGTGCCAGCAGTTTCGACGAGCAGTACTTC.

The chain carries TRBV5-1 and TRBJ2-1; D not certain. The CDR3 runs 14 residues. Trimming cost V 0 bases and J 2 bases, with 6 bases left between them. The germline V gene has CDR1 SGHRS and CDR2 YFSETQ. The CDR3 here is CASSLDGPYNEQFF. As DNA, the CDR3 is TGCGCCAGCAGCTTGGACGGACCCTACAATGAGCAGTTCTTC.

This clonotype occurred a few times. CDR3 in amino acids: CASSLAEFSEQFF. In DNA, the CDR3 is TGCGCCAGCAGCTTGGCCGAGTTCAGTGAGCAGTTCTTC. The rearrangement uses TRBV5-1 and TRBJ2-1; D unresolved. V dropped 0 bases and J dropped 9 bases, with 10 bases sitting between them. The CDR3 runs 13 residues. Germline V gene data show CDR1 as SGHRS and CDR2 as YFSETQ.

The chain joins TRBV2 to TRBJ1-1; no clear D. The V end lost 6 bases, the J end lost 1 base, and 9 bases lay between the germline ends. CDR1 and CDR2 (germline): SNHLY, FYNNEI. The CDR3 is made up of 13 amino acids. CDR3 coding DNA: TGTGCCAGCAGCTGGCAAGGGAACACTGAAGCTTTCTTT. It encodes CASSWQGNTEAFF.

This clonotype has only a few counts. V gene TRBV15 combines with J gene TRBJ2-6; D is perhaps TRBD1 (6 bases). Germline V gene data show CDR1 as LNHNV and CDR2 as YYDKDF (reference sequence). V dropped 1 base and J dropped 0 bases, with 13 bases sitting between them. The CDR3 sequence is 18 residues long. CDR3 amino acids: CATSRATGHSSGANVLTF. CDR3 bases: TGTGCCACCAGCAGAGCAACGGGACATAGCTCTGGGGCCAACGTCCTGACTTTC.

This clonotype was observed once. The V call is TRBV15, the J call TRBJ1-5; no definite D call. Germline CDR1 LNHNV, CDR2 YYDKDF (reference sequence). There are 13 residues in the CDR3. V was pared by 3 bases and J by 2 bases, with 5 bases between. CDR3 DNA: TGTGCCACCAGCAGGCGCGGCAATCAGCCCCAGCATTTT. Amino acid sequence: CATSRRGNQPQHF. Full variable domain (missing parts from reference TRBV15 and TRBJ1-5): DAMVIQNPRYQVTQFGKPVTLSCSQTLNHNVMYWYQQKSSQAPKLLFHYYDKDFNNEADTPDNFQSRRPNTSFCFLDIRSPGLGDTAMYLCATSRRGNQPQHFGDGTRLSIL.

This clonotype was seen a few times. The chain recombines TRBV7-8 with TRBJ2-1; possibly TRBD1 for D (6 bases). The germline gives CDR1 SGHVS, CDR2 FQNEAQ. The CDR3 sequence is 12 residues long. V lost 5 bases to trimming and J lost 5 bases, with 7 bases between them. CDR3 bases: TGTGCCAGCAGCACAGGGAACAATGAGCAGTTCTTC. This encodes CASSTGNNEQFF.

The chain combines TRBV7-3 with TRBJ1-2; 9 bases match TRBD1. CDR3 size: 15 residues. With 1 base clipped from V and 8 bases from J, the junction kept 8 bases outside the gene matches. Germline V gives CDR1 SGHTA, CDR2 FQGTGA. CDR3 residues: CASSLSRTGAGGYTF. The CDR3 DNA follows: TGTGCCAGCAGCTTAAGTCGGACAGGGGCCGGAGGCTACACCTTC.

This chain connects TRBV20-1 to TRBJ2-7; 8 bases map to TRBD1. This CDR3 contains 14 residues. Germline loops: CDR1 DFQATT, CDR2 SNEGSKA (reference sequence). V lost 6 bases to trimming and J lost 1 base; unmatched junction nucleotides: 8. Written as DNA, the CDR3 is TGCAGTGCAGACGGACAGGGCTTTTCCTACGAGCAGTACTTC. As protein: CSADGQGFSYEQYF.

This sequence joins TRBV7-3 and TRBJ2-7; D gene ambiguous. Germline V gives CDR1 SGHTA, CDR2 FQGTGA. V was shortened by 5 bases and J by 6 bases, with 14 bases between the two germline ends. There are 13 residues in the CDR3. CDR3 loop: CASSHTKGGEQYF. The CDR3 bases are TGTGCCAGCAGCCACACTAAGGGTGGCGAGCAGTACTTC. Looking up the rest from reference TRBV7-3 and TRBJ2-7 gives the full variable domain: GAGVSQTPSNKVTEKGKYVELRCDPISGHTALYWYRQSLGQGPEFLIYFQGTGAADDSGLPNDRFFAVRPEGSVSTLKIQRTERGDSAVYLCASSHTKGGEQYFGPGTRLTVT.

This clonotype came up once. This chain joins TRBV29-1 and TRBJ2-5; D is undetermined. This CDR3 comprises 13 residues. The V gene lost 4 bases and the J gene lost 4 bases, with 13 bases spanning the gap. Germline assignment: CDR1 SQVTM and CDR2 ANQGSEA. Here the CDR3 DNA reads TGCAGCGTTGGTAGAACCGGCCGAGAGACCCAGTACTTC. This codes for CSVGRTGRETQYF.

This clonotype appeared a few times. The chain has TRBV5-8 and TRBJ2-7; tentative D call: TRBD2 (6 bases). Trimming cost V 9 bases and J 4 bases, with 11 bases left between them. CDR3 length equals 11 residues. The germline CDR1 and CDR2 sequences are SGHTS and YDEGEE. CDR3 sequence (DNA): TGTGCCAATGAAGGGAGGTACGAGCAGTACTTC. Its protein product is CANEGRYEQYF.

This clonotype was seen more than once but under ten times. The CDR3: CASSDRPDEDTQYF. The CDR3 DNA follows: TGTGCCAGCAGTGATAGGCCCGACGAGGATACGCAGTATTTT. The genes are TRBV2 and TRBJ2-3, with D unresolved. CDR1 is SNHLY, CDR2 FYNNEI, per germline. V lost 3 bases, J lost 6 bases, and 13 bases lay in between. The CDR3 sequence is 14 residues long.

V and J are TRBV6-5 and TRBJ1-1; a possible D gene is TRBD1 (6 bases). The CDR3 is 15 amino acids. Germline V gene sequence: CDR1 MNHEY, CDR2 SVGAGI. Trimming took off 5 bases at V and 5 bases at J, with 18 bases between the two ends. This CDR3 reads CASSTAGGRWTEAFF. CDR3 bases: TGTGCCAGCAGTACCGCCGGGGGCAGGTGGACTGAAGCTTTCTTT.

The V and J genes are TRBV20-1 and TRBJ1-2; D is unresolved. CDR1 and CDR2 (germline): DFQATT, SNEGSKA (reference sequence). Trimming stripped 3 bases from V and 1 base from J, with 15 bases between. The CDR3 length is 15 residues. CDR3 region: CSASFVALGNYGYTF. The CDR3 bases are TGCAGTGCTAGTTTCGTAGCTCTCGGTAACTATGGCTACACCTTC.

The chain combines TRBV20-1 with TRBJ2-5, with D perhaps being TRBD1 or TRBD2 (5 bases each). The CDR3 runs 13 residues. Trimming removed 4 bases from V and 7 bases from J, with 16 bases in between. Germline-derived CDR1 and CDR2 are DFQATT and SNEGSKA (reference sequence). The CDR3 DNA is TGCAGTGCTACGAGTGGGGGTAGTGGGACCCAGTACTTC. Translated, it gives CSATSGGSGTQYF.